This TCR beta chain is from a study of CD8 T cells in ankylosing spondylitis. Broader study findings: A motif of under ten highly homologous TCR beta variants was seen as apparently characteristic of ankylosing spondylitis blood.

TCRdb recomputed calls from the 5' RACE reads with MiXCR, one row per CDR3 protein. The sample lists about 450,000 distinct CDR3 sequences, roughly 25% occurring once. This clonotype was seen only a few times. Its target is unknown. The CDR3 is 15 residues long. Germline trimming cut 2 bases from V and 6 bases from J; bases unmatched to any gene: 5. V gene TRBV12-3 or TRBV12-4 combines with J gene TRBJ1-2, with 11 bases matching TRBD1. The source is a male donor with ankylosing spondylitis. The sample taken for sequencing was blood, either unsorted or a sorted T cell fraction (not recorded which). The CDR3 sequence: CASSLRTGGGDGYTF. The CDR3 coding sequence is TGTGCCAGCAGTTTAAGGACAGGGGGCGGGGATGGCTACACCTTC.